What follows are 15 T cell receptor beta chains derived from one specimen sequenced in a study of cytomegalovirus exposure and HLA in healthy donors. The PCR employed 60 Vbeta primers together with 13 Jbeta primers. Sequencing was performed with immunoSEQ multiplex PCR; in TCRdb, only in-frame clones are kept and a portion is missing. The sample has about 120,000 clones; 63% are singletons. Sequenced material: PBMCs. The receptor source for this set is a man aged 40-50 years in good health and CMV-seropositive.

This clone was counted once. V is TRBV10-3 and J is TRBJ2-1; a weak D match, TRBD1 (5 bases). The V gene's germline CDR1 is ENHRY and CDR2 SYGVKD. V was shortened by 4 bases and J by 0 bases, with 10 bases between the two germline ends. This CDR3 is 15 amino acids long. The CDR3 protein is CAISVGDSSYNEQFF. CDR3 in DNA: TGTGCCATCAGTGTCGGCGACAGCTCCTACAATGAGCAGTTCTTC.

With regard to this clone: This CDR3 is also generated by other DNA sequences in the sample. The chain has TRBV18 and TRBJ2-1; D is perhaps TRBD2 (5 bases). Germline CDR1 KGHSH, CDR2 LQKENI. Trimming stripped 0 bases from V and 0 bases from J, with 6 bases between. The CDR3 length is 15 residues. CDR3 DNA sequence: TGTGCCAGCTCACCACCGGGGAGCTCCTACAATGAGCAGTTCTTC. As protein: CASSPPGSSYNEQFF.

The rearrangement joins TRBV6-5 to TRBJ1-2; D possibly corresponds to TRBD1 (5 bases). CDR3 length: 15 residues. V lost 0 bases to trimming and J lost 1 base, with 9 bases between them. Germline CDR1 MNHEY, CDR2 SVGAGI. In DNA, the CDR3 is TGTGCCAGCAGTTACTCCGGGGGACGTAACTATGGCTACACCTTC. As protein: CASSYSGGRNYGYTF.

This chain uses TRBV5-6 with TRBJ2-3; a possible D gene is TRBD1 (5 bases). CDR1 SGHDT and CDR2 YYEEEE come from the germline V gene. The CDR3 covers 16 residues. V was cut by 2 bases and J by 2 bases, with 15 bases left in between. Written as DNA, the CDR3 is TGTGCCAGCAGCTTCGGGTGGGGCCCAACCACAGATACGCAGTATTTT. It translates to CASSFGWGPTTDTQYF.

This rearrangement joins TRBV15 to TRBJ2-7; D gene ambiguous. The germline gives CDR1 LNHNV, CDR2 YYDKDF (reference sequence). V dropped 3 bases and J dropped 3 bases, with 6 bases sitting between them. The CDR3 runs to 12 residues. The CDR3 spells CATSSLGYEQYF. CDR3 coding DNA: TGTGCCACCAGCAGTCTAGGCTACGAGCAGTACTTC.

This clone showed up just once. This chain uses TRBV6-4 with TRBJ2-1; D may be TRBD2 (5 bases). The V gene's germline CDR1 is MRHNA and CDR2 SNTAGT. CDR3 length: 14 amino acids. V was trimmed by 0 bases and J by 9 bases, leaving 12 bases between them. The DNA of the CDR3 is TGTGCCAGCAGTGACTCTCAGGAACGGGGTGAGCAGTTCTTC. Translating it yields CASSDSQERGEQFF.

The gene calls are TRBV9 and TRBJ1-6; perhaps TRBD1 as D (6 bases). The germline V and J ends were trimmed by 0 bases and 4 bases, with 11 bases remaining between them. The CDR3 sequence is 16 residues long. Germline CDR1 is SGDLS and CDR2 is YYNGEE. DNA of the CDR3: TGTGCCAGCAGCGTAGTGGCAGGGGATTATAATTCACCCCTCCACTTT. Translating it yields CASSVVAGDYNSPLHF.

The chain recombines TRBV1 with TRBJ1-1; TRBD1 reflects the table's D call only, with no check against the DNA. TRBV1 is assigned pseudogene status. This CDR3 is 14 amino acids long. CDR3 in amino acids: CTRTGTNMNTEAFF. The CDR3 DNA reads as TGCACCAGGACGGGGACAAACATGAACACTGAAGCTTTCTTT.

The V and J genes are TRBV4-3 and TRBJ1-2, with 8 nucleotides matching TRBD1. CDR3 length: 14 amino acids. The trim removed 1 base at V and 4 bases at J, leaving 2 bases unmatched. The V gene's germline CDR1 is LGHNA and CDR2 YSLEER. The CDR3 sequence: CASSQGTGGYGYTF. The DNA for the CDR3 is TGCGCCAGCAGCCAAGGAACAGGGGGCTATGGCTACACCTTC.

This chain connects TRBV28 to TRBJ2-7, with D possibly matching TRBD2 (5 bases). The CDR3 spans 14 residues. Per germline, CDR1 MDHEN and CDR2 SYDVKM. The germline V and J ends were trimmed by 7 bases and 5 bases, with 18 bases remaining between them. CDR3 sequence (DNA): TGTGCCAGCACCGAGTCTCGTAGTAGCGACGAGCAGTACTTC. Protein: CASTESRSSDEQYF.

The chain couples TRBV2 to TRBJ1-4, with D perhaps TRBD1 (5 bases). Germline V gene data show CDR1 as SNHLY and CDR2 as FYNNEI. There are 14 residues in the CDR3. V lost 2 bases and J lost 8, with 12 bases in between. CDR3 DNA sequence: TGTGCCAGCAGTGAATTGCAGGGAGGAGAAAAACTGTTTTTT. Protein sequence: CASSELQGGEKLFF.

The chain employs TRBV13 and TRBJ2-7; 7 bases match TRBD2. CDR3 length: 17 residues. Germline values: CDR1 PRHDT, CDR2 FYEKMQ (reference sequence). Trimming took 5 bases from V and 1 from J; bases not matched to a gene: 14. The CDR3 DNA sequence: TGTGCCAGCAGCCTTAGTGAAACTAGCGTCACGTCCTACGAGCAGTACTTC. Encoded protein: CASSLSETSVTSYEQYF.

This clone occurred a few times. This sequence joins TRBV18 and TRBJ2-3, with D perhaps TRBD2 (6 bases). Trimming removed 6 bases at V and 2 bases at J, with 21 bases between. CDR1 and CDR2 from the germline V gene are KGHSH and LQKENI. CDR3 length: 17 amino acids. The CDR3 loop reads CASSPWDSSMITDTQYF. Here the CDR3 DNA reads TGTGCCAGCTCGCCCTGGGACTCCTCTATGATCACAGATACGCAGTATTTT.

This chain joins TRBV7-8 and TRBJ2-7; D might be TRBD2 (5 bases). The germline gives CDR1 SGHVS, CDR2 FQNEAQ. V was cut by 7 bases and J by 3 bases, with 25 bases left in between. The CDR3 has 17 amino acids. The CDR3 DNA is TGTGCCAGCATTGGAATCCCAATTAACTTAGCGAGCTACGAGCAGTACTTC. It encodes CASIGIPINLASYEQYF. Filled out from reference TRBV7-8 and TRBJ2-7, the complete variable domain reads GAGVSQSPRYKVAKRGQDVALRCDPISGHVSLFWYQQALGQGPEFLTYFQNEAQLDKSGLPSDRFFAERPEGSVSTLKIQRTQQEDSAVYLCASIGIPINLASYEQYFGPGTRLTVT.

This clone was observed once. The genes are TRBV11-1 and TRBJ2-7; the match to TRBD1 covers 12 bases. CDR1 and CDR2 (germline): SGHAT, FQDESV (reference sequence). This CDR3 comprises 16 residues. The trim removed 5 bases at V and 3 bases at J, leaving 8 bases unmatched. CDR3 coding DNA: TGTGCCAGCAGCCCCTACGGGACAGGGGGCATCTACGAGCAGTACTTC. It is translated as CASSPYGTGGIYEQYF. Together with reference TRBV11-1 and TRBJ2-7, the CDR3 gives the full variable domain: EAEVAQSPRYKITEKSQAVAFWCDPISGHATLYWYRQILGQGPELLVQFQDESVVDDSQLPKDRFSAERLKGVDSTLKIQPAELGDSAMYLCASSPYGTGGIYEQYFGPGTRLTVT.